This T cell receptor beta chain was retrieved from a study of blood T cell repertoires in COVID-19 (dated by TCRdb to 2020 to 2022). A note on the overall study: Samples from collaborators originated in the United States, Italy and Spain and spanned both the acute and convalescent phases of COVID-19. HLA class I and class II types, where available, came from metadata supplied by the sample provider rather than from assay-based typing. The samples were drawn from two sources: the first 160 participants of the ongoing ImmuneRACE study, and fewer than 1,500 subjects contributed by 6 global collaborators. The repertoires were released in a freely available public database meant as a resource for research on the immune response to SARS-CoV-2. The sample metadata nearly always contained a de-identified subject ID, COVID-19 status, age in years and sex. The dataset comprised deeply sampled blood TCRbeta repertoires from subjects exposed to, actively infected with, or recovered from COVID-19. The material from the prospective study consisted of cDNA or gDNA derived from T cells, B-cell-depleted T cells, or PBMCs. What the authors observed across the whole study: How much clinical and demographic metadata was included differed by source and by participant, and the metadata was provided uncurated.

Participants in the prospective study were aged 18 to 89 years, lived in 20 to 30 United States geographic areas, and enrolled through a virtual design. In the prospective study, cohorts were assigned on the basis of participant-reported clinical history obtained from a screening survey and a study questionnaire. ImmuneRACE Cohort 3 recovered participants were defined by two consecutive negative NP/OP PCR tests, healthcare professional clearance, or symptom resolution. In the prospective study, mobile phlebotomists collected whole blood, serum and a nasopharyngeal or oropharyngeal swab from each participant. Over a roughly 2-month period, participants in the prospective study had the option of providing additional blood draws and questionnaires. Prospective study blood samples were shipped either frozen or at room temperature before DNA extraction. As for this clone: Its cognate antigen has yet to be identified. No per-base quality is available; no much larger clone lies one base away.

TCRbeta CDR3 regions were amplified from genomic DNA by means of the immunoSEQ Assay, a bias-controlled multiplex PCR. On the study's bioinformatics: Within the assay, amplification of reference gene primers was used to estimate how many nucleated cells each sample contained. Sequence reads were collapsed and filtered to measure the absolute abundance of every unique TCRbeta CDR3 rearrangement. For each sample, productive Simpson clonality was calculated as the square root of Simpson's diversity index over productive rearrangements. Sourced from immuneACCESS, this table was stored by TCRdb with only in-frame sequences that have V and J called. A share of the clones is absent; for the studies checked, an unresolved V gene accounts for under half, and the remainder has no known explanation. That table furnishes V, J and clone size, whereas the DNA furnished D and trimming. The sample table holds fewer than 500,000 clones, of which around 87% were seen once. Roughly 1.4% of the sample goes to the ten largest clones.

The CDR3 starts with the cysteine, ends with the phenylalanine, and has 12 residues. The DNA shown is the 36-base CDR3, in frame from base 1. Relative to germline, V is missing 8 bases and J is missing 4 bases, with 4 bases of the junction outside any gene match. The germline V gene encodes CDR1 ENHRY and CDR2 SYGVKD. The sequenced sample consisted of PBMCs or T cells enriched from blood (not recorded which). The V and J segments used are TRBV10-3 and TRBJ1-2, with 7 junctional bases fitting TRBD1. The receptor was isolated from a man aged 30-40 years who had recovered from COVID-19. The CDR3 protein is CAIDTGAYGYTF. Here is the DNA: TGTGCCATCGATACAGGGGCCTATGGCTACACCTTC.